These 17 T cell receptor beta chains came from one sample sequenced in a study of OX40 agonist ivuxolimab in advanced cancers. The assay was immunoSEQ multiplex PCR, and TCRdb's table has in-frame clones only and misses some. Of some 72,000 clones in the sample, about four fifths are singletons; the top ten hold around 0.49%. Material: CD4+ or CD8+ T cells sorted from blood, obtained in a trial of the OX40 agonist ivuxolimab. The receptors derive from an adult with an advanced solid tumor such as melanoma, head and neck, liver or kidney cancer.

The chain couples TRBV4-3 to TRBJ2-7, with D possibly being TRBD1 or TRBD2 (5 bases each). V lost 1 base, J lost 7 bases, and 14 bases lay in between. CDR1 is LGHNA and CDR2 is YSLEER in the germline V gene. The CDR3 is 14 amino acids. CDR3 in amino acids: CASSQGDRLGEQYF. Here the CDR3 DNA reads TGCGCCAGCAGCCAAGGGGACCGATTGGGTGAGCAGTACTTC.

V gene TRBV25-1 combines with J gene TRBJ2-7; maybe TRBD1 (6 bases). V dropped 5 bases and J dropped 6 bases, with 11 bases sitting between them. Looked up from germline, CDR1 is MGHDK and CDR2 is SYGVNS. There are 12 residues in the CDR3. In nucleotides, the CDR3 is TGTGCCAGCAGTCTGGGGGCGGGCGAGCAGTACTTC. This codes for CASSLGAGEQYF.

This sequence joins TRBV7-2 and TRBJ2-7, with 7 bases aligning to TRBD1. V shed 8 bases and J 0 bases; nucleotides not matched to a gene: 4. Germline V CDR1 and CDR2: SGHTA, FQGNSA. This CDR3 is built from 13 residues. The CDR3 loop reads CASSNRGSYEQYF. Written as DNA, the CDR3 is TGTGCCAGCTCAAACAGGGGCTCCTACGAGCAGTACTTC.

The chain links TRBV7-9 to TRBJ1-5; D is ambiguous. The germline V and J ends were trimmed by 5 bases and 5 bases, with 13 bases remaining between them. Per the germline V gene, CDR1 is SEHNR and CDR2 is FQNEAQ (reference sequence). This CDR3 spans 14 amino acids. This CDR3 is CASSPSREHQPQHF. DNA for the CDR3: TGTGCCAGCAGCCCCTCCCGGGAACATCAGCCCCAGCATTTT.

This clone was seen once. As DNA, the CDR3 is TGTGCCTGGAGTGTTTCCCCGGGACAGGGGAGCTATGGCTACACCTTC. Translated: CAWSVSPGQGSYGYTF. The chain uses TRBV30 and TRBJ1-2; 10 bases are shared with TRBD1. Germline CDR1 is GTSNPN and CDR2 is SVGIG (reference sequence). The CDR3 sequence is 16 residues long. Trimming at V came to 0 bases and at J to 4 bases, leaving 8 bases not matched to a gene. Combining the CDR3 with reference TRBV30 and TRBJ1-2 gives the whole variable domain SQTIHQWPATLVQPVGSPLSLECTVEGTSNPNLYWYRQAAGRGLQLLFYSVGIGQISSEVPQNLSASRPQDRQFILSSKKLLLSDSGFYLCAWSVSPGQGSYGYTFGSGTRLTVV.

This clone was seen a handful of times. The chain is built from TRBV7-2 and TRBJ1-1; D is perhaps TRBD1 (6 bases). This CDR3 is 13 amino acids long. Per the germline V gene, CDR1 is SGHTA and CDR2 is FQGNSA. The V end lost 2 bases, the J end lost 8 bases, and 12 bases lay between the germline ends. CDR3 in DNA: TGTGCCAGCAGCTTAATTCGGGGGGGCGAAGCTTTCTTT. It is translated as CASSLIRGGEAFF.

About this clone: Other nucleotide sequences in the sample specify the same CDR3. The chain joins TRBV28 to TRBJ1-5; D is unresolved. Trimming stripped 6 bases from V and 3 bases from J, with 6 bases between. CDR1 and CDR2 (germline): MDHEN, SYDVKM. The CDR3 extends over 12 amino acids. CDR3 protein: CASSSYNQPQHF. In DNA form, the CDR3 reads TGTGCCAGCAGCTCTTACAATCAGCCCCAGCATTTT.

This clone has more than one count but fewer than ten. This rearrangement joins TRBV19 to TRBJ1-2; the D is unclear. Deletions cut 7 bases from V and 4 bases from J, with 13 bases between. Germline V CDR1 and CDR2: LNHDA, SQIVND (reference sequence). This CDR3 has 13 amino acids. The CDR3 DNA is TGTGCCAGTACCCAGTCCGGTTTCTATGGCTACACCTTC. The encoded protein is CASTQSGFYGYTF.

This clone has only a few counts. The gene calls are TRBV9 and TRBJ2-3; D unresolved. The CDR3 covers 14 residues. Germline loops: CDR1 SGDLS, CDR2 YYNGEE. Trimming pared 0 bases from V and 0 bases from J, leaving 5 bases between. CDR3 in amino acids: CASSVVPSTDTQYF. The CDR3, as DNA: TGTGCCAGCAGCGTAGTGCCTAGCACAGATACGCAGTATTTT.

The chain employs TRBV2 and TRBJ2-5; D may match TRBD1 or TRBD2 (5 bases each). V lost 10 bases and J lost 5, with 23 bases in between. This CDR3 contains 15 residues. Germline loops: CDR1 SNHLY, CDR2 FYNNEI. The CDR3 protein is CATSALGPKGETQYF. DNA for the CDR3: TGTGCCACCTCTGCGCTGGGACCCAAAGGGGAGACCCAGTACTTC.

This clone was detected only once. CDR3 sequence reads: CASRFVHTGELFF. CDR3 DNA: TGTGCCAGCCGATTTGTCCACACCGGGGAGCTGTTTTTT. The rearrangement links TRBV7-3 to TRBJ2-2; D is unclear. This CDR3 spans 13 amino acids. With 8 bases removed from V and 3 bases from J, the gap between germline ends came to 10 bases. Germline V gene sequence: CDR1 SGHTA, CDR2 FQGTGA.

This clone was recorded only once. V usage is TRBV28 and J usage is TRBJ2-2, with a possible D match to TRBD1 (6 bases). Deletions cut 6 bases from V and 3 bases from J, with 17 bases between. This CDR3 spans 16 amino acids. Germline-derived CDR1 and CDR2 are MDHEN and SYDVKM. The CDR3 DNA reads as TGTGCCAGCAGAGGACAGAAGGTAGTGCACACCGGGGAGCTGTTTTTT. Amino acid sequence: CASRGQKVVHTGELFF.

The chain joins TRBV14 to TRBJ1-2, with D perhaps matching TRBD1 (5 bases). The CDR3 runs 16 residues. Germline assignment: CDR1 SGHDN and CDR2 FVKESK. Trimming pared 1 base from V and 1 base from J, leaving 13 bases between. For the CDR3, the DNA is TGTGCCAGCAGCCAAGGGTCCGGGGCACTTAACTATGGCTACACCTTC. Protein product: CASSQGSGALNYGYTF.

The sample holds a few counts of this clone. The DNA for the CDR3 is TGTGCCAGCAGGGCCCATTGGGTTAGCACAGATACGCAGTATTTT. Its protein product is CASRAHWVSTDTQYF. The chain carries TRBV6-1 and TRBJ2-3; D remains unclear. Deletions cut 6 bases from V and 0 bases from J, with 13 bases between. The CDR3 has 15 residues. CDR1 is MNHNS, CDR2 SASEGT, per germline.

The V and J genes are TRBV27 and TRBJ2-7; TRBD1 agrees at 9 bases. The V and J ends lost 9 bases and 5 bases, in that order; junction bases with no gene match: 8. Germline V gene lookup returns CDR1 MNHEY and CDR2 SMNVEV (reference sequence). There are 13 residues in the CDR3. CDR3: CARTRDRVHEQYF. The DNA for the CDR3 is TGTGCCAGGACTAGGGACAGGGTGCACGAGCAGTACTTC.

This chain links TRBV18 with TRBJ2-3; D is perhaps TRBD1 (6 bases). V gave up 3 bases and J gave up 4 bases, with 17 bases separating them. The CDR3 is 16 amino acids. Germline CDR1 and CDR2: KGHSH and LQKENI. The CDR3 loop is CASSPPSAGVADTQYF. The DNA for the CDR3 is TGTGCCAGCTCACCCCCCTCGGCAGGGGTCGCAGATACGCAGTATTTT.

The chain combines TRBV5-5 with TRBJ2-2; TRBD2 matches at 9 bases. CDR3 length: 16 residues. The V and J ends lost 4 bases and 2 bases, in that order; junction bases with no gene match: 6. Germline CDR1 SGHKS, CDR2 YYEKEE (reference sequence). CDR3 residues: CASSPRGTSNTGELFF. The CDR3 region has the DNA TGTGCCAGCAGCCCCCGGGGGACTAGCAACACCGGGGAGCTGTTTTTT.